This entry lists 22 T cell receptor beta chains sequenced from one sample in a study of T cells in Graves' hyperthyroidism and ophthalmopathy. What was amplified from RNA transcripts were TCR beta CDR3 regions. Initially, a first-round RT-PCR of the TCR CDR3 employed the HTBI primer set. TCRdb re-called the multiplex PCR reads with MiXCR, one entry per CDR3 protein. Of 45,000 or so distinct CDR3 sequences listed, around 45% are singletons. Sequenced: peripheral blood or thyroid tissue (not recorded which). The source is a woman aged 45-59 years with Graves' hyperthyroidism.

CDR3 in DNA: TGTGCCAGCAGTCCCAGACTAGCGGGAGGGACCGAGCAGTACTTC. Protein sequence: CASSPRLAGGTEQYF. The V gene is TRBV7-3, the J gene TRBJ2-7, with 14 nucleotides matching TRBD2. This CDR3 is built from 15 residues. Germline loops: CDR1 SGHTA, CDR2 FQGTGA. Trimming took 6 bases from V and 6 from J; bases not matched to a gene: 7. Full variable domain (remainder filled in from reference TRBV7-3 and TRBJ2-7): GAGVSQTPSNKVTEKGKYVELRCDPISGHTALYWYRQSLGQGPEFLIYFQGTGAADDSGLPNDRFFAVRPEGSVSTLKIQRTERGDSAVYLCASSPRLAGGTEQYFGPGTRLTVT.

The chain recombines TRBV7-3 with TRBJ1-1; 7 bases fit TRBD1. The trim removed 4 bases at V and 3 bases at J, leaving 2 bases unmatched. The CDR3 totals 13 residues. Per the germline V gene, CDR1 is SGHTA and CDR2 is FQGTGA. Written as DNA, the CDR3 is TGTGCCAGCAGCTCTCAGGGGGACACTGAAGCTTTCTTT. It translates to CASSSQGDTEAFF.

V gene TRBV9 combines with J gene TRBJ1-3, with 8 positions matching TRBD1. This CDR3 contains 15 residues. Germline CDR1 reads SGDLS; CDR2 reads YYNGEE. The trim removed 1 base at V and 4 bases at J, leaving 4 bases unmatched. CDR3 nucleotide sequence: TGTGCCAGCAGCGTAACAGGGGGTCCAGGAAACACCATATATTTT. This sequence encodes CASSVTGGPGNTIYF.

The rearrangement links TRBV7-2 to TRBJ2-7, with D perhaps TRBD1 (8 bases). Germline assignment: CDR1 SGHTA and CDR2 FQGNSA. CDR3 size: 14 residues. Deletions cut 5 bases from V and 6 bases from J, with 17 bases between. DNA for the CDR3: TGTGCCAGCAGCACACAGGGGGGGTCAAGCGAGCAGTACTTC. Translation: CASSTQGGSSEQYF.

Details on this clonotype: Compared with germline, one end of the junction differs, possibly owing to a read error. In DNA, the CDR3 is TGTGCCATTAGTGAACCGAACACTGGAGCTTTCTTT. This translates into CAISEPNTGAFF. This chain uses TRBV10-3 with TRBJ1-1; no firm D call. CDR3 length: 12 residues. Looked up from germline, CDR1 is ENHRY and CDR2 is SYGVKD.

This chain joins TRBV2 and TRBJ1-4, with 7 bases matching TRBD1. Germline CDR1 and CDR2: SNHLY and FYNNEI. The CDR3 extends over 15 amino acids. The V gene end was trimmed by 6 bases and the J gene end by 3 bases; junction bases not matched to a gene: 7. Here the CDR3 DNA reads TGTGCCAGCAGCACAGGGGACAGCCCTAATGAAAAACTGTTTTTT. Its translation: CASSTGDSPNEKLFF. The full variable domain, completed using reference TRBV2 and TRBJ1-4, is EPEVTQTPSHQVTQMGQEVILRCVPISNHLYFYWYRQILGQKVEFLVSFYNNEISEKSEIFDDQFSVERPDGSNFTLKIRSTKLEDSAMYFCASSTGDSPNEKLFFGSGTQLSVL.

This clonotype was seen at least ten times. This chain uses TRBV7-2 with TRBJ2-5; D perhaps matches TRBD1 (6 bases). Germline CDR1 SGHTA, CDR2 FQGNSA. The CDR3 has 15 amino acids. V was trimmed by 6 bases and J by 4 bases, leaving 18 bases between them. CDR3 sequence (DNA): TGTGCCAGCAGAACTGCATTGGGACACGGAGAGACCCAGTACTTC. The encoded protein is CASRTALGHGETQYF.

The chain employs TRBV25-1 and TRBJ2-5; D gene ambiguous. This CDR3 is built from 13 residues. Germline V gene sequence: CDR1 MGHDK, CDR2 SYGVNS. V was pared by 4 bases and J by 0 bases, with 6 bases between. The CDR3 sequence: CASSARDQETQYF. The CDR3 DNA reads TGTGCCAGCAGTGCTAGGGACCAAGAGACCCAGTACTTC.

At least ten counts were recorded for this clonotype. V gene TRBV12-3 or TRBV12-4 combines with J gene TRBJ2-7, with 12 bases matching TRBD2. The CDR3 covers 17 residues. V was clipped by 5 bases and J by 4 bases; unmatched bases: 12. CDR3: CASSPNTGLAGQYEQYF. CDR3 DNA: TGTGCCAGCAGTCCGAATACAGGACTAGCGGGGCAGTACGAGCAGTACTTC.

This clonotype was recorded at least ten times. The CDR3 region is CSAERGPGELFF. CDR3 nucleotides: TGCAGTGCGGAGAGGGGTCCCGGGGAGCTGTTTTTT. V and J are TRBV20-1 and TRBJ2-2; the D call may be TRBD1 or TRBD2 (5 bases each). V lost 6 bases and J 6 bases, leaving 11 bases between the germline ends. The CDR3 covers 12 residues. Per the germline V gene, CDR1 is DFQATT and CDR2 is SNEGSKA (reference sequence).

This rearrangement joins TRBV7-2 to TRBJ1-5; the D is unclear. Germline values: CDR1 SGHTA, CDR2 FQGNSA. This CDR3 contains 17 residues. Trimming took off 7 bases at V and 3 bases at J, with 22 bases between the two ends. CDR3 residues: CASTYPPRAFYNQPQHF. In DNA form, the CDR3 reads TGTGCCAGCACTTACCCCCCGCGAGCGTTCTACAATCAGCCCCAGCATTTT.

The chain joins TRBV2 to TRBJ2-3, with 8 bases fitting TRBD2. Per germline, CDR1 SNHLY and CDR2 FYNNEI. The length of the CDR3 is 17 residues. The V segment lost 6 bases and the J segment 5 bases; nucleotides outside the gene matches: 16. The CDR3 loop reads CASSVGRAGRARDTQYF. The CDR3 nucleotides read TGTGCCAGCAGCGTGGGCCGGGCCGGGAGGGCCAGAGATACGCAGTATTTT.

This clonotype has a count of ten or more. The chain carries TRBV20-1 and TRBJ1-2; 10 positions agree with TRBD1. Germline CDR1 is DFQATT and CDR2 is SNEGSKA (reference sequence). The V segment lost 6 bases and the J segment 5 bases; nucleotides outside the gene matches: 9. This CDR3 contains 14 residues. CDR3 loop: CSAPNTDRGYGYTF. DNA of the CDR3: TGCAGTGCCCCCAACACGGACAGGGGGTATGGCTACACCTTC.

Concerning this clonotype itself: Given the absence of the conserved phenylalanine or tryptophan at the CDR3 end, a read error is likely. The rearrangement joins TRBV7-9 to TRBJ2-7; 8 bases line up with TRBD1. The CDR3 totals 16 residues. CDR1 and CDR2 (germline): SEHNR, FQNEAQ (reference sequence). For the CDR3, the DNA is TGTGCCAGCAGCTTAGGGACAGGGACCAGCAGGTACGGGCAGTACCTC. It encodes CASSLGTGTSRYGQYL.

This clonotype was seen a handful of times. V is TRBV19 and J is TRBJ1-1; no firm D call. CDR3 length equals 13 residues. Germline CDR1 and CDR2: LNHDA and SQIVND (reference sequence). The V and J ends lost 6 bases and 1 base respectively, with 9 bases between them. CDR3: CASRRQGNTEAFF. The CDR3 nucleotides are TGTGCCAGTAGGCGGCAAGGGAACACTGAAGCTTTCTTT.

Comments on this clonotype: This could be a read error, since a much larger clone is one nucleotide away. The chain is built from TRBV27 and TRBJ2-7, with D perhaps being TRBD1 or TRBD2 (5 bases each). CDR1 MNHEY and CDR2 SMNVEV come from the germline V gene (reference sequence). There are 13 residues in the CDR3. V dropped 3 bases and J dropped 5 bases, with 11 bases sitting between them. CDR3 sequence reads: CASSFNRDHEQYF. CDR3 in DNA: TGTGCCAGCAGTTTCAATAGGGACCACGAGCAGTACTTC.

The rearrangement links TRBV5-4 to TRBJ2-2; the D gene is possibly TRBD1 (6 bases). Looked up from germline, CDR1 is SGHNT and CDR2 is YYREEE (reference sequence). V lost 4 bases, J lost 2 bases, and 12 bases lay in between. The CDR3 runs to 15 residues. CDR3 region: CASSQGTTNTGELFF. The CDR3 DNA reads TGTGCCAGCAGCCAAGGGACAACTAACACCGGGGAGCTGTTTTTT.

The genes are TRBV7-9 and TRBJ2-7; the D is unclear. This CDR3 region has 15 residues. Between the trimmed V and J ends, which lost 1 base and 3 bases, there was a span of 13 bases. Germline loops: CDR1 SEHNR, CDR2 FQNEAQ (reference sequence). CDR3 sequence reads: CASSLGALVNYEQYF. Written as DNA, the CDR3 is TGTGCCAGCAGCTTAGGGGCTCTAGTCAACTACGAGCAGTACTTC. Supplemented by reference TRBV7-9 and TRBJ2-7, the full variable domain reads DTGVSQNPRHKITKRGQNVTFRCDPISEHNRLYWYRQTLGQGPEFLTYFQNEAQLEKSRLLSDRFSAERPKGSFSTLEIQRTEQGDSAMYLCASSLGALVNYEQYFGPGTRLTVT.

This clonotype was counted at least ten times. J is TRBJ2-7 and V is TRBV5-1; 7 nucleotides agree with TRBD2. V trimming: 0 bases; J trimming: 4 bases; junction bases outside the gene matches: 7. The germline CDR1 and CDR2 sequences are SGHRS and YFSETQ. CDR3 size: 15 residues. CDR3 region: CASSLGGGRKYEQYF. The DNA for the CDR3 is TGCGCCAGCAGCTTGGGGGGCGGGAGAAAGTACGAGCAGTACTTC.

In its sample, this clonotype was seen many times. The V gene is TRBV28, the J gene TRBJ2-5, with D perhaps TRBD1 or TRBD2 (6 bases each). In germline, CDR1 is MDHEN, CDR2 SYDVKM. V lost 6 bases and J 1 base, leaving 12 bases between the germline ends. The CDR3 loop spans 14 amino acids. The CDR3 bases are TGTGCCAGCAGGGGGGGCAGCCTCCAAGAGACCCAGTACTTC. Its translation is CASRGGSLQETQYF.

This clonotype was seen many times. The rearrangement links TRBV6-5 to TRBJ1-3, with D uncertain. V lost 6 bases, J lost 0 bases, and 6 bases lay in between. The CDR3 runs 13 residues. Germline V gene lookup returns CDR1 MNHEY and CDR2 SVGAGI. CDR3 coding DNA: TGTGCCAGCAGACGGGGCTCTGGAAACACCATATATTTT. Amino acid sequence: CASRRGSGNTIYF.

The V gene is TRBV7-8, the J gene TRBJ2-7; D is possibly TRBD1 (5 bases). Germline-derived CDR1 and CDR2 are SGHVS and FQNEAQ. Trimming pared 5 bases from V and 1 base from J, leaving 15 bases between. This CDR3 is built from 15 residues. The CDR3 sequence: CASSIGTGVSYEQYF. The CDR3 DNA sequence: TGTGCCAGCAGCATCGGCACAGGCGTATCCTACGAGCAGTACTTC.